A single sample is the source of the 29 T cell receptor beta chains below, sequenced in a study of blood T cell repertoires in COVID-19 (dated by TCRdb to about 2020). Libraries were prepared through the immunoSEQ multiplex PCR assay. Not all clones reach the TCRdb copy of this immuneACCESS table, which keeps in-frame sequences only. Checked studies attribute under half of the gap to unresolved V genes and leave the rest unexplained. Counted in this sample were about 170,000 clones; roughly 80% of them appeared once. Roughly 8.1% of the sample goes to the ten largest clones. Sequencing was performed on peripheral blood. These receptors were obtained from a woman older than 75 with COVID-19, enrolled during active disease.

The CDR3 loop reads CASITVRSPEPMRYEQYF. CDR3 DNA sequence: TGTGCCAGCATTACGGTGCGGAGCCCCGAACCTATGAGATACGAGCAGTACTTC. The chain uses TRBV21-1 and TRBJ2-7; TRBD2 was called by the table and not checked on the DNA. TRBV21-1 is described as a pseudogene. This CDR3 has 18 residues.

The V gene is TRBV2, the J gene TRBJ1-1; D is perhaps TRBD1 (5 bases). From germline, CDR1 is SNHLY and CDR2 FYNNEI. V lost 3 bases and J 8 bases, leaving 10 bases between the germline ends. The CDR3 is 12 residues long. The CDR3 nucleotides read TGTGCCAGCAGTGACAGGGCTAGGGAAGCTTTCTTT. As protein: CASSDRAREAFF. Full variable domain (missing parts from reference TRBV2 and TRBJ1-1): EPEVTQTPSHQVTQMGQEVILRCVPISNHLYFYWYRQILGQKVEFLVSFYNNEISEKSEIFDDQFSVERPDGSNFTLKIRSTKLEDSAMYFCASSDRAREAFFGQGTRLTVV.

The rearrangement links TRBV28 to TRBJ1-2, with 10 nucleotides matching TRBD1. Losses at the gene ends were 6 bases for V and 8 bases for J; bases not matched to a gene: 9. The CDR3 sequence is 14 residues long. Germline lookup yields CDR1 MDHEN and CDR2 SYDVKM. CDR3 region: CASSQGQGGHGYTF. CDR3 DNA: TGTGCCAGCAGCCAAGGACAGGGGGGCCACGGCTACACCTTC.

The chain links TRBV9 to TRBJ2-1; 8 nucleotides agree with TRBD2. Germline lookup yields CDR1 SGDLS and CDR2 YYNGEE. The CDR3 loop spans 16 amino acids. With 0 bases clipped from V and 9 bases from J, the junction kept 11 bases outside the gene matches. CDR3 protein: CASSVEPAGDLGEQFF. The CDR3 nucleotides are TGTGCCAGCAGCGTAGAGCCAGCGGGAGATTTAGGTGAGCAGTTCTTC.

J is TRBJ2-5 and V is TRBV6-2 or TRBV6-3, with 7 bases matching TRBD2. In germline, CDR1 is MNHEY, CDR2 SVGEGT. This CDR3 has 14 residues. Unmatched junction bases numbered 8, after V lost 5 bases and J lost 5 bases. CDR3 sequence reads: CASSQGTTWETQYF. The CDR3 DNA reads TGTGCCAGCAGTCAAGGGACTACCTGGGAGACCCAGTACTTC.

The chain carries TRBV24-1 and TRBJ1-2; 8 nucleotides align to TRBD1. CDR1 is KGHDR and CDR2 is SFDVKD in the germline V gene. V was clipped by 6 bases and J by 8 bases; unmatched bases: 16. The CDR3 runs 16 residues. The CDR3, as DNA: TGTGCCACCAGTAGCTGGAAAGACAGGGGTTTTCGGGGCTACACCTTC. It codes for CATSSWKDRGFRGYTF.

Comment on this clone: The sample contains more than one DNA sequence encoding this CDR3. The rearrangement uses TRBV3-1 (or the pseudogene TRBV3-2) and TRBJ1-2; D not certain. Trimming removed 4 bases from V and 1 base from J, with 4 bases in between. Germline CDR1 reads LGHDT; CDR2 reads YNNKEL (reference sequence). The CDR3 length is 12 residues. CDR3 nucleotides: TGTGCCAGCAGCCCAGGTAACTATGGCTACACCTTC. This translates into CASSPGNYGYTF.

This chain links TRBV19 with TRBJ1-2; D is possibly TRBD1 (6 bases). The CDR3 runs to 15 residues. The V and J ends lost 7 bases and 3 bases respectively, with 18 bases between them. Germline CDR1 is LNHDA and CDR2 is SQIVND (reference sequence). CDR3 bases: TGTGCCAGTAACCCGGGGGGGGCCTCATACTATGGCTACACCTTC. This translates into CASNPGGASYYGYTF.

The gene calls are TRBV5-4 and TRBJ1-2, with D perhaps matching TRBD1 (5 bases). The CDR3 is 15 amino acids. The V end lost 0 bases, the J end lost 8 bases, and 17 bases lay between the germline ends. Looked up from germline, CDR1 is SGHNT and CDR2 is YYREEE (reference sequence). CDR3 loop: CASSLGSGTPRGYTF. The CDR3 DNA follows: TGTGCCAGCAGCTTGGGTTCCGGGACTCCTAGGGGCTACACCTTC. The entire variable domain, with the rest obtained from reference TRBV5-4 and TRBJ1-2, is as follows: ETGVTQSPTHLIKTRGQQVTLRCSSQSGHNTVSWYQQALGQGPQFIFQYYREEENGRGNFPPRFSGLQFPNYSSELNVNALELDDSALYLCASSLGSGTPRGYTFGSGTRLTVV.

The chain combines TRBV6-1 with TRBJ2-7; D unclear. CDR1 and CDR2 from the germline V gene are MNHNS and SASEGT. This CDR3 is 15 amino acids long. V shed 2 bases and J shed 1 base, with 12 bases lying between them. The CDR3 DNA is TGTGCCAGCAGTGAATTAATCGGCGGATCCTACGAGCAGTACTTC. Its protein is CASSELIGGSYEQYF.

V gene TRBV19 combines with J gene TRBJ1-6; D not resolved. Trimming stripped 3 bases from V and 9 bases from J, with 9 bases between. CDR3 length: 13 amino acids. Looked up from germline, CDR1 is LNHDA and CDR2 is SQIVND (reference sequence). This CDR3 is CASSIVPGSPLHF. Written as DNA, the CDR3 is TGTGCCAGTAGTATTGTCCCCGGTTCACCCCTCCACTTT.

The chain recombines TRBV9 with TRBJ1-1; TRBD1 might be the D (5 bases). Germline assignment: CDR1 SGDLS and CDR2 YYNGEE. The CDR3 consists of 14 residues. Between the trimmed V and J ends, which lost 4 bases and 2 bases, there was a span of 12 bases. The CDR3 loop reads CASSSTGTNTEAFF. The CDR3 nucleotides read TGTGCCAGCAGCTCCACCGGGACTAACACTGAAGCTTTCTTT.

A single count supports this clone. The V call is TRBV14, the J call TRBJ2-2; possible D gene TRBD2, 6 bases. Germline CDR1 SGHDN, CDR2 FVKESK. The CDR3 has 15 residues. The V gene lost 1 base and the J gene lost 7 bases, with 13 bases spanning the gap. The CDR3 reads CASSQGWGRNGELFF. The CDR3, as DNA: TGTGCCAGCAGCCAAGGCTGGGGGAGGAACGGGGAGCTGTTTTTT.

This CDR3 reads CASSESGTAGETQYF. The CDR3 bases are TGCGCCAGCAGCGAGTCCGGGACAGCCGGCGAGACCCAGTACTTC. The chain joins TRBV5-1 to TRBJ2-5; 7 bases agree with TRBD1. J was trimmed by 5 bases and V by 4 bases; bases with no gene match: 11. From germline, CDR1 is SGHRS and CDR2 YFSETQ. The CDR3 length is 15 residues.

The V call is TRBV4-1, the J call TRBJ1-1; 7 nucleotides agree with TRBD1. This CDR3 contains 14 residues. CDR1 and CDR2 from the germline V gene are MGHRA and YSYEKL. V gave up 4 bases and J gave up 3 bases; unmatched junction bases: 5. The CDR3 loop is CASSRITGDTEAFF. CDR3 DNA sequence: TGCGCCAGCAGCCGGATTACAGGGGACACTGAAGCTTTCTTT.

The CDR3 loop reads CASQRAGVTDTQYF. CDR3 coding DNA: TGTGCCAGCCAGAGAGCCGGGGTTACAGATACGCAGTATTTT. The chain recombines TRBV6-5 with TRBJ2-3; TRBD2 might be the D (5 bases). Germline CDR1 is MNHEY and CDR2 is SVGAGI. V was cut by 8 bases and J by 3 bases, with 15 bases left in between. The CDR3 runs 14 residues.

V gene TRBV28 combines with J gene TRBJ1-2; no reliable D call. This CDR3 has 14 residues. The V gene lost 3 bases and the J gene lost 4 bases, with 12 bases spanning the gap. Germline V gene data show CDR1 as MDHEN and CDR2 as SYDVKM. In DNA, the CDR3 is TGTGCCAGCAGTTTCGGTCCTTCTACCTATGGCTACACCTTC. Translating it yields CASSFGPSTYGYTF.

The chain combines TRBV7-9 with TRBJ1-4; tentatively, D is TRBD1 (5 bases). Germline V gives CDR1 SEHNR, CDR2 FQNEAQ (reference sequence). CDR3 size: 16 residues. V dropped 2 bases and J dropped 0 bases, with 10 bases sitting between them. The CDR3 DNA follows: TGTGCCAGCAGCTTACAGGGTACCGCAACTAATGAAAAACTGTTTTTT. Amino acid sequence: CASSLQGTATNEKLFF.

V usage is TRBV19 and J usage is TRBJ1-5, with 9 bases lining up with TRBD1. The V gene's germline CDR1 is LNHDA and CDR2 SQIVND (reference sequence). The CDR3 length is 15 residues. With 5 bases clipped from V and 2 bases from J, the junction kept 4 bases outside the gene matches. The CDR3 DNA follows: TGTGCCAGTAGTCAGACAGGGGGTGGCAATCAGCCCCAGCATTTT. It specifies CASSQTGGGNQPQHF.

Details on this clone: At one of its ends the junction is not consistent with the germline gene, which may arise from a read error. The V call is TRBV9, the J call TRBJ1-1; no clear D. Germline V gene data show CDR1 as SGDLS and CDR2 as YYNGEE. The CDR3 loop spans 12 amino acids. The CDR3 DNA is TGTGCCAGCAGCCCAGTAGGTGGGAGACAATACTTT. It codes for CASSPVGGRQYF.

CDR3 nucleotides: TGTGCCAGCAGTTTGACTAGCGGGGGCCAAGAGACCCAGTACTTC. Protein sequence: CASSLTSGGQETQYF. The V gene is TRBV6-5, the J gene TRBJ2-5; 12 bases align to TRBD2. CDR1 and CDR2 from the germline V gene are MNHEY and SVGAGI. The junction had 1 base not matched to a gene; V was cut back by 4 bases and J by 1 base. The CDR3 consists of 15 residues.

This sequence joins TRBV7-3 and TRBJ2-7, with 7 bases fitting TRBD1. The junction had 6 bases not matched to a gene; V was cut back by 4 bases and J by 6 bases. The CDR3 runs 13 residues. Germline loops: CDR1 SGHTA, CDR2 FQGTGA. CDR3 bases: TGTGCCAGCAGCTCGACAGGGTTAATCGAGCAGTACTTC. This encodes CASSSTGLIEQYF. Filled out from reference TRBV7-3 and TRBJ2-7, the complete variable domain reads GAGVSQTPSNKVTEKGKYVELRCDPISGHTALYWYRQSLGQGPEFLIYFQGTGAADDSGLPNDRFFAVRPEGSVSTLKIQRTERGDSAVYLCASSSTGLIEQYFGPGTRLTVT.

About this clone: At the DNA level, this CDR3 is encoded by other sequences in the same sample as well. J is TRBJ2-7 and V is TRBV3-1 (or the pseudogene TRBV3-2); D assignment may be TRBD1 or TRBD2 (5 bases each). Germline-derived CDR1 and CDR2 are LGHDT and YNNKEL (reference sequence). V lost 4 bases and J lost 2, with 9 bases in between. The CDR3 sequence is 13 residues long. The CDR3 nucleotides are TGTGCCAGCAGCCGAGAGGGGCCCTACGAGCAGTACTTC. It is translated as CASSREGPYEQYF.

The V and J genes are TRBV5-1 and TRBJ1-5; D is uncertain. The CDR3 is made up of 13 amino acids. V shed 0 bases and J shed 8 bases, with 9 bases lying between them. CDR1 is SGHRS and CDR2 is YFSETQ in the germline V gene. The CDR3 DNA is TGCGCCAGCAGCTTGGCGGGGAAAGAGCCCCAGCATTTT. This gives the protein CASSLAGKEPQHF.

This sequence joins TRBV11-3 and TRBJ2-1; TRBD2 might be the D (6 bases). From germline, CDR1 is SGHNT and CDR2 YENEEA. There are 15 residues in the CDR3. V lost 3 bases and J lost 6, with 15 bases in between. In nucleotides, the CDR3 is TGTGCCAGCAGCTTTGGAATCAGTAGCGGCAATGAGCAGTTCTTC. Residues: CASSFGISSGNEQFF. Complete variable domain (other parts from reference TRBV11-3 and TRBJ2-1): EAGVVQSPRYKIIEKKQPVAFWCNPISGHNTLYWYLQNLGQGPELLIRYENEEAVDDSQLPKDRFSAERLKGVDSTLKIQPAELGDSAVYLCASSFGISSGNEQFFGPGTRLTVL.

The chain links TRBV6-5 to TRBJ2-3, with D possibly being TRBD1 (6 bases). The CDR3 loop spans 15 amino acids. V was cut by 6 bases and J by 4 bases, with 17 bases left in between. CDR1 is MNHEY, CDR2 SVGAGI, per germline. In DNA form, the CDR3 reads TGTGCCAGCAGACCCTCGGCCAGGGGCCCAGATACGCAGTATTTT. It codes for CASRPSARGPDTQYF.

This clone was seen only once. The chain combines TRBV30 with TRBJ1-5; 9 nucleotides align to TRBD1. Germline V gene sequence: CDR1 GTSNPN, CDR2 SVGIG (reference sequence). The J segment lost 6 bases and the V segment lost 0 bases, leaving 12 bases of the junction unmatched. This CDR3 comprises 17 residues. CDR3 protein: CAWSVACDRGLGQPQHF. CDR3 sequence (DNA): TGTGCCTGGAGTGTTGCATGCGACAGGGGGTTAGGTCAGCCCCAGCATTTT.

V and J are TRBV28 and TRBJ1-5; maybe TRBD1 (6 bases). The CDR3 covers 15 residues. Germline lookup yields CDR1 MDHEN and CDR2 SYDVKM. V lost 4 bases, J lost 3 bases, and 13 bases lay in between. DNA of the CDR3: TGTGCCAGCAGTTCGGCGCAGGGGAACAATCAGCCCCAGCATTTT. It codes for CASSSAQGNNQPQHF.

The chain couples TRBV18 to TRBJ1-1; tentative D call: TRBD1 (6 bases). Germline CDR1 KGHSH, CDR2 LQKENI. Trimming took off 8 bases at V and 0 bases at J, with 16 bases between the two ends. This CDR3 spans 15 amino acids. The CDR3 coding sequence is TGTGCCAGCCACCTTTACAGGGATATGAACACTGAAGCTTTCTTT. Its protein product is CASHLYRDMNTEAFF.